These 22 T cell receptor beta chains originate from one sample sequenced in a study of T cell responses to AZD1222 COVID-19 vaccine. Only in-frame clones appear in the TCRdb table, and some are missing; sequencing was by immunoSEQ multiplex PCR. The sample records fewer than 120,000 clones, approximately 90% being singletons. This specimen consisted of peripheral blood, obtained 28 days after the second AZD1222 dose. The receptor set was obtained from an adult who received the AZD1222 COVID-19 vaccine.

The chain recombines TRBV11-3 with TRBJ1-2, with 8 bases lining up with TRBD1. The CDR3 loop spans 15 amino acids. The trim removed 5 bases at V and 1 base at J, leaving 6 bases unmatched. CDR1 and CDR2 from the germline V gene are SGHNT and YENEEA. The CDR3 reads CASSPQGQVNYGYTF. The CDR3 DNA reads TGTGCCAGCAGCCCGCAGGGACAGGTTAACTATGGCTACACCTTC.

The genes are TRBV20-1 and TRBJ1-6, with D perhaps matching TRBD1 (5 bases). V was clipped by 5 bases and J by 14 bases, with 13 bases between them. The V gene's germline CDR1 is DFQATT and CDR2 SNEGSKA (reference sequence). This CDR3 comprises 11 residues. The CDR3 region is CSAFQGPSLHF. CDR3 nucleotide sequence: TGCAGTGCTTTTCAGGGCCCCTCCCTCCACTTT.

V usage is TRBV5-1 and J usage is TRBJ2-3; D is perhaps TRBD2 (6 bases). The CDR3 runs to 15 residues. V was trimmed by 0 bases and J by 2 bases, leaving 10 bases between them. In germline, CDR1 is SGHRS, CDR2 YFSETQ. The CDR3 DNA follows: TGCGCCAGCAGCTTGGCGGACTACCACACAGATACGCAGTATTTT. It specifies CASSLADYHTDTQYF.

This chain uses TRBV27 with TRBJ1-2; D gene unclear. Trimming cost V 4 bases and J 5 bases, with 17 bases left between them. The CDR3 is made up of 15 amino acids. CDR1 is MNHEY and CDR2 is SMNVEV in the germline V gene (reference sequence). The CDR3 is CASSYAGGPIYGYTF. CDR3 sequence (DNA): TGTGCCAGCAGTTACGCGGGAGGACCGATTTATGGCTACACCTTC.

The chain recombines TRBV24-1 with TRBJ2-1; D call uncertain. The V gene lost 5 bases and the J gene lost 6 bases, with 7 bases spanning the gap. CDR3 length: 12 amino acids. Germline V gives CDR1 KGHDR, CDR2 SFDVKD. This CDR3 is CATSAHSNEQFF. The CDR3 DNA follows: TGTGCCACCAGTGCACACTCCAATGAGCAGTTCTTC.

This clone was counted between two and nine times. The V gene is TRBV5-1, the J gene TRBJ2-7; unclear D gene. The germline CDR1 and CDR2 sequences are SGHRS and YFSETQ. The V and J ends lost 0 bases and 4 bases respectively, with 8 bases between them. The CDR3 is 13 residues long. For the CDR3, the DNA is TGCGCCAGCAGCTTGGACAGATCTTACGAGCAGTACTTC. Protein: CASSLDRSYEQYF.

The V and J genes are TRBV9 and TRBJ2-1; perhaps D is TRBD1 or TRBD2 (5 bases each). The CDR3 has 13 residues. Trimming stripped 5 bases from V and 3 bases from J, with 9 bases between. Per germline, CDR1 SGDLS and CDR2 YYNGEE. CDR3 region: CASSGGFYNEQFF. The DNA of the CDR3 is TGTGCCAGCAGTGGGGGATTCTACAATGAGCAGTTCTTC.

The V and J genes are TRBV19 and TRBJ2-3, with 15 bases fitting TRBD2. The J segment lost 6 bases and the V segment lost 9 bases, leaving 1 base of the junction unmatched. Germline lookup yields CDR1 LNHDA and CDR2 SQIVND (reference sequence). The CDR3 contains 13 residues. CDR3 coding DNA: TGTGCCAGCGGGACTAGCGGGAGGGATACGCAGTATTTT. Translated, it gives CASGTSGRDTQYF.

The rearrangement links TRBV3-1 (or the pseudogene TRBV3-2) to TRBJ1-1, with 8 bases lining up with TRBD1. The CDR3 runs 13 residues. V was pared by 7 bases and J by 5 bases, with 6 bases of the junction left unmatched. Germline-derived CDR1 and CDR2 are LGHDT and YNNKEL (reference sequence). The CDR3 region is CASTRTGPTEAFF. The CDR3 nucleotides read TGTGCCAGCACCCGGACAGGGCCAACTGAAGCTTTCTTT.

V is TRBV11-3 and J is TRBJ2-7; unclear D gene. Between the trimmed V and J ends, which lost 3 bases and 1 base, there was a span of 7 bases. This CDR3 is 13 amino acids long. Germline V gene sequence: CDR1 SGHNT, CDR2 YENEEA. CDR3 protein: CASSLAPSYEQYF. The CDR3 region has the DNA TGTGCCAGCAGCTTGGCACCATCCTACGAGCAGTACTTC.

DNA for the CDR3: TGTGCCAGCAGTTACTCGAGGTCAGGCCCTTTAGCAGCCCAGCATTTT. Encoded protein: CASSYSRSGPLAAQHF. J is TRBJ1-5 and V is TRBV6-5; D not certain. Germline-derived CDR1 and CDR2 are MNHEY and SVGAGI. The CDR3 length is 16 residues. V dropped 0 bases and J dropped 11 bases, with 20 bases sitting between them.

J is TRBJ1-5 and V is TRBV11-2; D gene uncertain. The CDR3 sequence is 13 residues long. Germline V gives CDR1 SGHAT, CDR2 FQNNGV. Trimming cost V 5 bases and J 5 bases, with 10 bases left between them. The CDR3 DNA reads as TGTGCCAGCAGCCCCCAAGAGGATCAGCCCCAGCATTTT. This sequence encodes CASSPQEDQPQHF.

The genes are TRBV4-1 and TRBJ2-4, with 11 bases identical to TRBD1. Germline V gene data show CDR1 as MGHRA and CDR2 as YSYEKL. The J segment lost 6 bases and the V segment lost 8 bases, leaving 12 bases of the junction unmatched. This CDR3 region has 16 residues. CDR3 DNA: TGCGCCAGCGCCTTGAGGGGGACAGGGGGACCAAACATTCAGTACTTC. It translates to CASALRGTGGPNIQYF.

CDR3 bases: TGTGCCAGCAGCCAAGCCCCCGACCTTAATCAGCCCCAGCATTTT. Protein product: CASSQAPDLNQPQHF. J is TRBJ1-5 and V is TRBV3-1 (or the pseudogene TRBV3-2), with D unclear. The germline CDR1 and CDR2 sequences are LGHDT and YNNKEL (reference sequence). CDR3 size: 15 residues. With 1 base removed from V and 4 bases from J, the gap between germline ends came to 11 bases.

This clone appeared a few times. This chain links TRBV21-1 with TRBJ1-6; the table's TRBD1 call for D was not verified on the DNA. TRBV21-1 is a listed pseudogene. The CDR3 loop spans 17 amino acids. The CDR3 reads CASSKTEDREANSPLHF. The DNA of the CDR3 is TGTGCCAGCAGCAAAACGGAGGACAGGGAGGCTAATTCACCCCTCCACTTT.

The chain employs TRBV6-5 and TRBJ2-7; 7 bases fit TRBD2. The CDR3 totals 14 residues. Trimming at V came to 6 bases and at J to 0 bases, leaving 5 bases not matched to a gene. Germline V gene lookup returns CDR1 MNHEY and CDR2 SVGAGI. CDR3 sequence reads: CASRVGGDSYEQYF. DNA of the CDR3: TGTGCCAGCAGGGTGGGGGGGGACTCCTACGAGCAGTACTTC.

The gene calls are TRBV11-2 and TRBJ2-7; D is uncertain. Trimming removed 0 bases at V and 2 bases at J, with 8 bases between. Germline-derived CDR1 and CDR2 are SGHAT and FQNNGV. The CDR3 contains 14 residues. CDR3 sequence reads: CASSLDSLTYEQYF. In DNA form, the CDR3 reads TGTGCCAGCAGCTTAGACAGTTTAACCTACGAGCAGTACTTC.

The chain links TRBV7-9 to TRBJ1-2, with a tentative D call TRBD1 (5 bases). Per germline, CDR1 SEHNR and CDR2 FQNEAQ (reference sequence). V lost 7 bases to trimming and J lost 4 bases, with 16 bases between them. CDR3 length: 14 amino acids. The CDR3 coding sequence is TGTGCCAGCACCTCCCAGGGCTCTGGCTATGGCTACACCTTC. Its protein product is CASTSQGSGYGYTF.

Note on this clone: Other DNA sequences in the same sample also yield this CDR3. The chain combines TRBV18 with TRBJ2-7; the D call may be TRBD1 or TRBD2 (5 bases each). Trimming took off 0 bases at V and 3 bases at J, with 6 bases between the two ends. Germline V gene data show CDR1 as KGHSH and CDR2 as LQKENI. This CDR3 spans 13 amino acids. This chain's CDR3 is CASSPPGGYEQYF. The CDR3 nucleotides are TGTGCCAGCTCACCACCTGGGGGCTACGAGCAGTACTTC.

The chain uses TRBV7-6 and TRBJ2-5, with 10 bases that match TRBD2. The junction had 11 bases not matched to a gene; V was cut back by 6 bases and J by 7 bases. The CDR3 contains 15 residues. From germline, CDR1 is SGHVS and CDR2 FNYEAQ. The CDR3 sequence is CASRRLAGGAGTQYF. The CDR3 nucleotides are TGTGCCAGCAGGAGATTAGCGGGGGGCGCAGGGACCCAGTACTTC.

About this clone: Distinct nucleotide sequences in the sample also encode this CDR3. This chain connects TRBV7-2 to TRBJ1-1; D is unresolved. Germline CDR1 SGHTA, CDR2 FQGNSA. This CDR3 contains 14 residues. V lost 5 bases and J lost 5, with 15 bases in between. Written as DNA, the CDR3 is TGTGCCAGCAGCAGAGCGCCTGGGGTAACTGAAGCTTTCTTT. It specifies CASSRAPGVTEAFF.

DNA for the CDR3: TGTGCCAGCAGTTACTGGGGGGCTCAGCCCCAGCATTTT. Translating it yields CASSYWGAQPQHF. The chain employs TRBV6-5 and TRBJ1-5; tentatively, D is TRBD1 (6 bases). The germline V and J ends were trimmed by 1 base and 6 bases, with 7 bases remaining between them. This CDR3 spans 13 amino acids. From germline, CDR1 is MNHEY and CDR2 SVGAGI.